This is a list of T cell receptor beta chains from one sample in a study of T cell responses to AZD1222 COVID-19 vaccine. Clones were read by immunoSEQ multiplex PCR, and TCRdb kept only the in-frame ones, dropping some. Of tens of thousands of clones listed, over 80% are singletons. The specimen comprised peripheral blood, sampled on day 0 of MenACWY control vaccination. Receptors originate from an adult in good health. Each CDR3 is given with its conserved first and last residue. D genes are given only for firm matches. Clone size is stated in some rows and not others, as once, few, many or a class when expanded.

size,D,V,J,DNA,CDR3
NA,NA,TRBV20-1,TRBJ2-2,TGCAGTGCTAGTTACCGGGGAGCTGTTTTT,CSASYRGAVF
once,NA,TRBV19,TRBJ1-4,TGTGCCAGTAGTTTACAAGGGGGAGAAAAACTGTTTTTT,CASSLQGGEKLFF
NA,NA,TRBV7-8,TRBJ1-1,TGTGCCAGCAGCTTCCGGGGAAACACTGAAGCTTTCTTT,CASSFRGNTEAFF
NA,TRBD2,TRBV10-3,TRBJ2-2,TGTGCCATCAGTGGGGGACTACTGGGCCCCGGGGAGCTGTTTTTT,CAISGGLLGPGELFF
NA,NA,TRBV15,TRBJ2-3,TGTGCCACCAGCAGAGATGTTTGGGATCCAGATACGCAGTATTTT,CATSRDVWDPDTQYF
few,TRBD1,TRBV9,TRBJ2-5,TGTGCCAGCAGCGGGTTGGGGACAGGGCTGGAGACCCAGTACTTC,CASSGLGTGLETQYF
NA,NA,TRBV10-2,TRBJ1-3,TGCGCCAGCAGTGATCAGATCTCACGGGAAAACACCATATATTTT,CASSDQISRENTIYF
once,NA,TRBV7-2,TRBJ1-5,TGTGCCAGCAGCTTAGTCGGGCAGCAGCCCCAGCATTTT,CASSLVGQQPQHF
NA,NA,TRBV4-1,TRBJ2-7,TGCGCCAGCAGCCTACCAGGACAGCCCTACAAGCAGTACTTC,CASSLPGQPYKQYF
NA,NA,TRBV6-5,TRBJ1-3,TGTGCCACCTGGAACCGGGACTCAGCAGGAAACACCATATATTTT,CATWNRDSAGNTIYF
NA,TRBD1,TRBV28,TRBJ2-6,TGTGCCAGCAGACGCGACAGGGGCTCTGGGGCCAACGTCCTGACTTTC,CASRRDRGSGANVLTF
NA,NA,TRBV5-6,TRBJ2-7,TGTGCCAGCACCCGGTTGTTGGGAGTCTACGAGCAGTACTTC,CASTRLLGVYEQYF
NA,NA,TRBV28,TRBJ1-1,TGTGCCAGCAGCCCGGGCGGAGGCGCGGGAACGTGGACTGAAGCTTTCTTT,CASSPGGGAGTWTEAFF
NA,TRBD1,TRBV28,TRBJ1-2,TGTGCCAGCAGTTTATTACAGGGGGATGTCTATGGCTACACCTTC,CASSLLQGDVYGYTF
NA,NA,TRBV6-5,TRBJ2-7,TGTGCCAGTACTCTAATCGGGCTATATTCCTACGAGCAGTACTTC,CASTLIGLYSYEQYF
NA,NA,TRBV5-8,TRBJ2-3,TGTGCCAGCAGCTTGGGCCCTGGGGATACGCAGTATTTT,CASSLGPGDTQYF
NA,NA,TRBV2,TRBJ2-1,TGTGCCAGCGGGGAGGACCGGAGCTCCTACAATGAGCAGTTCTTC,CASGEDRSSYNEQFF
NA,TRBD2,TRBV15,TRBJ2-2,TGTGCCACCAGCAGACTTGGACTAGCCCTGACGGGGGAGCTGTTTTTT,CATSRLGLALTGELFF
NA,TRBD1,TRBV4-1,TRBJ1-1,TGCGCCAGCAGCCAAGCCCCCGGGACAGCAAACACTGAAGCTTTCTTT,CASSQAPGTANTEAFF
NA,NA,TRBV19,TRBJ1-6,TGTGCCAGTAGTACCGGGACAAGGGGTTCACCCCTCCACTTT,CASSTGTRGSPLHF
NA,NA,TRBV7-2,TRBJ1-5,TGTGCCAGCAGTTTAGGGGTTCAGCCCCAGCATTTT,CASSLGVQPQHF
NA,TRBD2,TRBV30,TRBJ2-1,TGTGCCTGGAGAACTGGAGCGGGAGGGAGGAATGAGCAGTTCTTC,CAWRTGAGGRNEQFF
NA,NA,TRBV6-5,TRBJ2-7,TGTGCCAGCAGGAGGATGCCCACCGAGCAGTACTTC,CASRRMPTEQYF
NA,TRBD1,TRBV28,TRBJ2-3,TGTGCCAGCAGTGGGAATCGACAGGGTCGGACCAACACAGATACGCAGTATTTT,CASSGNRQGRTNTDTQYF
NA,NA,TRBV27,TRBJ2-2,TGTGCCAGCAGTTACAAGAACACCGGGGAGCTGTTTTTT,CASSYKNTGELFF
NA,NA,TRBV7-8,TRBJ1-3,TGTGCCAGTTCCACCCGACCCTTCTCTGGAAACACCATATATTTT,CASSTRPFSGNTIYF
NA,NA,TRBV7-8,TRBJ1-3,TGTGCCAGCAGCCCAATGGACGGGTGGGGCACCATATATTTT,CASSPMDGWGTIYF
NA,NA,TRBV5-4,TRBJ2-5,TGTGCCAGCAGCTCGGGAGCAAGGCCAGGGGAAGAGACCCAGTACTTC,CASSSGARPGEETQYF
NA,NA,TRBV4-3,TRBJ1-2,TGCGCCAGCAGCCAGCAGGGCAAAGGGGGCTACACCTTC,CASSQQGKGGYTF
NA,NA,TRBV4-2,TRBJ2-5,TGTGCCAGCAGCCAAGAATGGGAAGAGACCCAGTACTTC,CASSQEWEETQYF
once,NA,TRBV7-8,TRBJ2-1,TGTGCCAGCAGCTTAGCCGGTGGGGCTACTAGACGCAATGAGCAGTTCTTC,CASSLAGGATRRNEQFF